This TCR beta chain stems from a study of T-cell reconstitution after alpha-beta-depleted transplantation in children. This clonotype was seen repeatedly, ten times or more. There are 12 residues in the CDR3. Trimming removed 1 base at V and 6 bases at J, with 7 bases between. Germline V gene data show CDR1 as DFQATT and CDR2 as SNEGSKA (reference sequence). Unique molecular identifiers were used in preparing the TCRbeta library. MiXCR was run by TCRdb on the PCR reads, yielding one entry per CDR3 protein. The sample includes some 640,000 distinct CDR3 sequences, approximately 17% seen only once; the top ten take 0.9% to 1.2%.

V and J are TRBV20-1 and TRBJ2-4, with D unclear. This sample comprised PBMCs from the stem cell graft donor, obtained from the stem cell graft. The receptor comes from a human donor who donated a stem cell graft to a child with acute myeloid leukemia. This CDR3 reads CSARAGGNIQYF. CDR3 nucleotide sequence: TGCAGTGCTAGAGCTGGCGGAAACATTCAGTACTTC.